Included here is one TCR beta chain sequence, with context. What it recognizes is unknown. TCRdb processed the 5' RACE reads anew with MiXCR; each CDR3 protein has one entry. The sample has 400,000 to 500,000 distinct CDR3 sequences, approximately 20% seen once. Unmatched junction bases numbered 9, after V lost 3 bases and J lost 5 bases. The length of the CDR3 is 15 residues. The germline V gene encodes CDR1 KGHSH and CDR2 LQKENI. These data are taken from a study of T-cell memory formation after mild COVID-19. Study as a whole: TCR clusters mostly belonged to single donors. Study-wide findings and caveats: Later expanders leaned CD4+, whereas clones that contracted between day 15 and 85 were balanced CD4/CD8. Mainly in CM and EM were contracting CD4+ clones; CD8+ were in EMRA. The pre-infection memory compartment contained some responding clones, suggesting cross-reactive memory joined.

The receptor was derived from an adult woman who had mild COVID-19 (a few samples of this study predate the infection). Cell type and time point are not known. Sequenced sample: PBMCs or a T cell subset sorted from them (not recorded which). The J gene is TRBJ2-5, the V gene TRBV18; 7 positions agree with TRBD1. CDR3 sequence reads: CASSPTGSGMETQYF. For the CDR3, the DNA is TGTGCCAGCTCACCGACAGGGAGTGGAATGGAGACCCAGTACTTC.